This T cell receptor beta chain was recovered during a study of shared clonotypes between healthy human individuals. This clone has just one count. No antigen is known for it. The study, taken as a whole, reports: Clonotypes which were not shared had lower generation probabilities than clonotypes that all four donors shared.

This CDR3 comprises 16 residues. Germline values: CDR1 SGHRS, CDR2 YFSETQ. V was pared by 4 bases and J by 2 bases, with 16 bases between. Researchers divided each subset's genomic DNA evenly across several immunoSEQ plates. Sorted-subset replicate PCR reactions contained approximately 190 ng DNA, corresponding to tens of thousands of T cell genomes. Assay used: immunoSEQ multiplex PCR; TCRdb lists only in-frame clones, some missing. The sample includes roughly 680,000 clones, 72% of them seen just once. The rearrangement uses TRBV5-1 and TRBJ1-3, with D possibly matching TRBD1 (5 bases). Sequences were obtained from memory CD4+ T cells sorted from blood. Subset reported: CD45RA-negative fraction. The receptor was derived from a woman in her 30s in good health. Written as DNA, the CDR3 is TGCGCCAGCAGCCGAAGTGAATCGGGACCTGGAAACACCATATATTTT. It is translated as CASSRSESGPGNTIYF.